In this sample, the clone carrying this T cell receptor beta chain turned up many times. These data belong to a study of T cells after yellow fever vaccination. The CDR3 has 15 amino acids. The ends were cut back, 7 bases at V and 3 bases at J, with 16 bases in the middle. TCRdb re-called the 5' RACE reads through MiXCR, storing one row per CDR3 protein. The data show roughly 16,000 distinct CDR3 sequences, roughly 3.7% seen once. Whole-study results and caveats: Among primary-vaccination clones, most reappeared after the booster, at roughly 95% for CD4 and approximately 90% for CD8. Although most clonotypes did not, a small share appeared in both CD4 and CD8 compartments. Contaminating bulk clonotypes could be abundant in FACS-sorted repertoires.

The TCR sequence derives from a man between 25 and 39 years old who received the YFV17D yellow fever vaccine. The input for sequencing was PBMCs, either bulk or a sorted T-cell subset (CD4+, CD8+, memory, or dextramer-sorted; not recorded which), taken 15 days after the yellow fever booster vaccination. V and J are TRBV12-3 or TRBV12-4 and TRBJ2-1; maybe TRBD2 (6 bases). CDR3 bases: TGTGCCAGCACCCCTGGCGGGATTAACTACAATGAGCAGTTCTTC. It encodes CASTPGGINYNEQFF.